This TCR beta chain was sequenced during a study of blood T cell repertoires in COVID-19 (dated by TCRdb to about 2020). Broadly, across the study: Collaborator samples came from the United States, Italy and Spain and covered acute and convalescent phases of COVID-19. The prospective study material was composed of cDNA or gDNA derived from T cells, B-cell-depleted T cells, or PBMCs. Nearly every sample came with metadata listing a de-identified subject ID, COVID-19 status, age in years and sex. Where available, HLA class I and class II types were taken from metadata supplied by the sample provider and were not determined by assay-based typing. The samples were drawn from the first 160 participants of the ongoing ImmuneRACE study and from over 950 subjects provided by 6 global collaborators. A freely available public database, intended as a resource for researchers studying the immune response to SARS-CoV-2, is where the repertoires were released. Deeply sampled blood TCRbeta repertoires from subjects exposed to, actively infected with, or recovered from COVID-19 were included in the dataset.

From a lookup of the germline V gene, CDR1 and CDR2 are SGHAT and FQNNGV. V is trimmed back by 4 bases and J by 3 bases, and the junction contains 15 bases that no gene match accounts for. Reading from cysteine to phenylalanine, the CDR3 counts 17 amino acids. Of the read, only the CDR3 DNA is kept; its 51 bases are in frame from base 1. TCRbeta CDR3 regions were amplified from genomic DNA using the immunoSEQ Assay, a bias-controlled multiplex PCR. In the source study's methods: The number of nucleated cells in each sample was estimated by amplification of reference gene primers within the assay. To quantify the absolute abundance of each unique TCRbeta CDR3 rearrangement, sequence reads were collapsed and filtered. For each sample, productive Simpson clonality was calculated as the square root of Simpson's diversity index across productive rearrangements. The immuneACCESS repertoire file appears here via TCRdb, limited to in-frame rearrangements. These files lack a portion of the clones; in checked studies, under half of the deficit traces to unresolved V genes, and the cause of the others is not known. V, J and clone size were drawn from that table, and D and trimming were deduced from the DNA. The sample yields almost 70,000 clones; 80% to 90% were counted once. Less than 5.5% of the sample belongs to the ten largest clones.

Comments on this clone: The antigen it binds to is not known. Nothing much larger sits one base from this clone, and base qualities are not available.

Each collaborating institution followed its own protocols to collect whole blood in K2EDTA tubes. Collaborator samples were shipped for TCRbeta analysis as frozen whole blood, isolated PBMCs, or DNA extracted from either sample type. Points the paper makes about the study in general: The quantity of clinical and demographic metadata differed by source and by participant and was supplied without curation.

The TCR was taken from a woman aged 45 to 65 with active COVID-19. The source material was peripheral blood. The chain is encoded by TRBV11-2 joined to TRBJ2-7; the junction holds 7 bases that match TRBD1. The DNA reads TGTGCCAGCAGCTCAACAAAAACGAACCGGGACAGCTACGAGCAGTACTTC. Translation gives CASSSTKTNRDSYEQYF.